Listed here are 6 T cell receptor beta chains from one sample, sequenced in a study of OX40 agonist ivuxolimab in advanced cancers. Profiled with immunoSEQ multiplex PCR; TCRdb holds only in-frame clones, not every one. Seen here are about 21,000 clones, about 83% observed once, and the top ten hold about 35%. The sequenced sample was CD4+ or CD8+ T cells sorted from blood, obtained in a trial of the OX40 agonist ivuxolimab. Receptors were obtained from an adult with an advanced solid tumor such as melanoma, head and neck, liver or kidney cancer.

This sequence joins TRBV27 and TRBJ1-6; no clear D gene. The CDR3 length is 14 residues. V lost 3 bases and J 11 bases, leaving 14 bases between the germline ends. Germline V gene data show CDR1 as MNHEY and CDR2 as SMNVEV (reference sequence). The DNA of the CDR3 is TGTGCCAGCAGTTTGACGGTACCTCCGGCACCCCTCCACTTT. Its protein is CASSLTVPPAPLHF.

The chain joins TRBV7-6 to TRBJ2-7; 9 bases align to TRBD1. V lost 5 bases, J lost 0 bases, and 8 bases stayed unmatched. Germline CDR1 is SGHVS and CDR2 is FNYEAQ. This CDR3 comprises 16 residues. CDR3 sequence: CASSRQRDRDSYEQYF. The CDR3 DNA is TGTGCCAGCAGCCGACAACGGGACAGGGACTCCTACGAGCAGTACTTC.

This clone is judged medium-sized. The chain uses TRBV27 and TRBJ2-7, with 10 nucleotides matching TRBD1. Germline assignment: CDR1 MNHEY and CDR2 SMNVEV (reference sequence). The CDR3 sequence is 14 residues long. V lost 6 bases, J lost 2 bases, and 4 bases stayed unmatched. The CDR3 DNA is TGTGCCAGCAGGCGAGGGACAGGGGCCTACGAGCAGTACTTC. Its protein product is CASRRGTGAYEQYF.

In nucleotides, the CDR3 is TGTGCCAGCAGCCAAGATTGGGGATTTGAAGCTTTCTTT. Amino acids: CASSQDWGFEAFF. The chain uses TRBV14 and TRBJ1-1, with D unresolved. CDR3 size: 13 residues. The germline V gene encodes CDR1 SGHDN and CDR2 FVKESK. V was clipped by 0 bases and J by 7 bases, with 9 bases between them.

This chain uses TRBV9 with TRBJ2-1; TRBD2 matches at 8 bases. CDR1 is SGDLS and CDR2 is YYNGEE in the germline V gene. V trimming: 4 bases; J trimming: 5 bases; junction bases outside the gene matches: 5. CDR3 length equals 14 residues. The CDR3 sequence is CASSHLLADNEQFF. Written as DNA, the CDR3 is TGTGCCAGCAGCCACCTACTAGCGGACAATGAGCAGTTCTTC.

The rearrangement uses TRBV7-8 and TRBJ2-7, with 10 bases that match TRBD2. This CDR3 region has 13 residues. Germline V gene sequence: CDR1 SGHVS, CDR2 FQNEAQ. After removal of 6 bases from V and 6 bases from J, the junction contained 5 bases not matched to a gene. CDR3 residues: CASSWGLAFEQYF. In nucleotides, the CDR3 is TGTGCCAGCAGTTGGGGACTAGCGTTCGAGCAGTACTTC.